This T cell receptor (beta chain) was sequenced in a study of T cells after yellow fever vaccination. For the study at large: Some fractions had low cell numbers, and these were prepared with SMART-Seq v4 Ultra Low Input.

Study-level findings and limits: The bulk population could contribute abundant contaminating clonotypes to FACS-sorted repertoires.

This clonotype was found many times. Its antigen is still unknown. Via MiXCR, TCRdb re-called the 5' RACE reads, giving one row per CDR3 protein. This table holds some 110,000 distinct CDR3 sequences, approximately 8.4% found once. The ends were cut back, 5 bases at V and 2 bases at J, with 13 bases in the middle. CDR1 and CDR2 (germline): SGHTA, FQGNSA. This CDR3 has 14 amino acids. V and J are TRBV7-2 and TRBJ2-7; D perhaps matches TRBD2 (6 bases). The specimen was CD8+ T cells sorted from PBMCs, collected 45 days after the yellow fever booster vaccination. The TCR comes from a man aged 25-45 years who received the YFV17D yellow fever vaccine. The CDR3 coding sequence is TGTGCCAGCAGCCCCCCGGGGGTTACCTACGAGCAGTACTTC. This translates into CASSPPGVTYEQYF.